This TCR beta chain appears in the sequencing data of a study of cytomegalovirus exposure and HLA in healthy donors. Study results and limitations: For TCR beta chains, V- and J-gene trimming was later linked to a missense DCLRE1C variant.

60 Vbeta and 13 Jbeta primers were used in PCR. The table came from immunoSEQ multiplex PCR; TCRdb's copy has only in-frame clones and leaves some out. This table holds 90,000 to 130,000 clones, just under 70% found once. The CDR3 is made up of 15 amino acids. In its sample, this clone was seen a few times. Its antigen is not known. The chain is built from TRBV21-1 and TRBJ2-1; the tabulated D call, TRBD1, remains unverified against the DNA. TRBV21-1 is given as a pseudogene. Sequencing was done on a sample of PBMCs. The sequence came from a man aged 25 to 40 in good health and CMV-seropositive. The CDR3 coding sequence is TGTGCCAGCAGCAAAGAGAGGACAGGGAACAATGAGCAGTTCTTC. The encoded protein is CASSKERTGNNEQFF.